This entry lists 14 T cell receptor beta chains sequenced from one sample in a study of low-dose radiotherapy and immunotherapy resistance in tumors. Covering alpha and beta chains, TRAV- and TRBV-specific primers were used for the first-strand cDNA. A roughly 19-cycle PCR with a constant-region primer and V-primer adapter amplified TCRs. TCRdb re-analysed the reads in MiXCR, keeping a single row per CDR3 protein. The table shows approximately 100,000 distinct CDR3 sequences, with 20% occurring only once. Time point of the sample: after trial treatment. Treatment defined: LDRT plus nivolumab, ipilimumab, low-dose cyclophosphamide and aspirin (RACIN trial). The source was PBMCs, collected after low-dose radiotherapy plus immunotherapy. The receptors derive from a male donor with prostate cancer.

This clonotype was recorded at least ten times. J is TRBJ2-2 and V is TRBV11-2, with 9 bases that match TRBD1. Germline CDR1 SGHAT, CDR2 FQNNGV. CDR3 length: 16 amino acids. Trimming took 5 bases from V and 8 from J; bases not matched to a gene: 12. CDR3 sequence (DNA): TGTGCCAGCAGCCGGGGACAGGGACATCTTGTAGGGGAGCTGTTTTTT. Translating it yields CASSRGQGHLVGELFF.

Concerning this clonotype itself: A far bigger clonotype differs at one base, so this is likely a read error. The chain recombines TRBV11-2 with TRBJ2-1; TRBD2 agrees at 9 bases. Germline lookup yields CDR1 SGHAT and CDR2 FQNNGV. CDR3 size: 13 residues. After removal of 5 bases from V and 10 bases from J, the junction contained 6 bases not matched to a gene. CDR3 sequence (DNA): TGTGCCAGCAGCCGTAGCGGGGGCTACGAGCAGTTCTTC. This translates into CASSRSGGYEQFF.

Many counts were recorded for this clonotype. V and J are TRBV19 and TRBJ1-1; no definite D call. The germline gives CDR1 LNHDA, CDR2 SQIVND (reference sequence). The CDR3 has 12 residues. Trimming left V 7 bases short and J 6 bases short, with 12 bases between. The CDR3 loop is CASTARPPEAFF. The CDR3 DNA sequence: TGTGCCAGTACCGCTAGGCCCCCTGAAGCTTTCTTT.

This clonotype was counted ten times or more. The J gene is TRBJ2-1, the V gene TRBV10-3; perhaps TRBD1 as D (6 bases). The CDR3 runs to 16 residues. V was trimmed by 0 bases and J by 6 bases, leaving 15 bases between them. Germline CDR1 reads ENHRY; CDR2 reads SYGVKD. CDR3 bases: TGTGCCATCAGTGAGTCCAGTGCAGGGGTCCCCAATGAGCAGTTCTTC. It is translated as CAISESSAGVPNEQFF.

This clonotype was seen ten or more times. The chain employs TRBV5-1 and TRBJ2-2, with no clear D. This CDR3 has 14 amino acids. V was shortened by 4 bases and J by 1 base, with 8 bases between the two germline ends. CDR1 SGHRS and CDR2 YFSETQ come from the germline V gene. The CDR3 coding sequence is TGCGCCAGCAGCCTTTCTATGAACACCGGGGAGCTGTTTTTT. Translated, it gives CASSLSMNTGELFF.

This clonotype was recorded many times. The chain has TRBV11-2 and TRBJ1-2; D perhaps matches TRBD1 (5 bases). Trimming cost V 0 bases and J 7 bases, with 18 bases left between them. The CDR3 length is 16 residues. CDR1 and CDR2 (germline): SGHAT, FQNNGV. The CDR3 is CASSLDPGGTLGGYTF. CDR3 in DNA: TGTGCCAGCAGCTTAGATCCGGGAGGGACTCTCGGTGGCTACACCTTC.

This clonotype showed up many times. J is TRBJ2-5 and V is TRBV7-8; 12 bases match TRBD2. The CDR3 is 16 amino acids. CDR1 is SGHVS and CDR2 is FQNEAQ in the germline V gene. V shed 5 bases and J 4 bases; nucleotides not matched to a gene: 8. CDR3 loop: CASSTLAGGLRETQYF. CDR3 nucleotide sequence: TGTGCCAGCAGCACCCTAGCGGGGGGGCTTCGAGAGACCCAGTACTTC.

This clonotype was found many times. V usage is TRBV20-1 and J usage is TRBJ2-1, with TRBD2 as a possible D gene (7 bases). V was shortened by 0 bases and J by 4 bases, with 13 bases between the two germline ends. CDR1 is DFQATT and CDR2 is SNEGSKA in the germline V gene (reference sequence). The CDR3 totals 15 residues. The CDR3: CSARDRGAGYNEQFF. The DNA for the CDR3 is TGCAGTGCTAGAGATCGGGGGGCCGGGTACAATGAGCAGTTCTTC.

Many counts were recorded for this clonotype. The V and J genes are TRBV4-2 and TRBJ2-1; 9 bases align to TRBD2. This CDR3 region has 16 residues. V lost 0 bases to trimming and J lost 9 bases; unmatched junction nucleotides: 9. Germline CDR1 and CDR2: LGHNA and YNFKEQ. This CDR3 reads CASSQDGLAGASEQFF. The CDR3 DNA sequence: TGTGCCAGCAGCCAAGACGGTTTAGCGGGGGCTAGTGAGCAGTTCTTC.

This clonotype was seen a handful of times. The V gene is TRBV9, the J gene TRBJ2-7; D is unresolved. Germline lookup yields CDR1 SGDLS and CDR2 YYNGEE. Trimming pared 4 bases from V and 2 bases from J, leaving 13 bases between. This CDR3 region has 14 residues. CDR3 protein: CASSPFEAPYEQYF. CDR3 DNA: TGTGCCAGCAGCCCCTTCGAGGCTCCCTACGAGCAGTACTTC.

This clonotype came up many times. The chain links TRBV12-3 or TRBV12-4 to TRBJ2-7; D possibly uses TRBD1 or TRBD2 (5 bases each). V dropped 5 bases and J dropped 0 bases, with 20 bases sitting between them. This CDR3 has 17 residues. The CDR3 region has the DNA TGTGCCAGCAGTGGGGCTACCGGGACGGAGAGCTCCTACGAGCAGTACTTC. Translating gives CASSGATGTESSYEQYF.

This clonotype was seen repeatedly, ten times or more. This chain connects TRBV18 to TRBJ1-1; D is unresolved. The CDR3 is made up of 17 amino acids. The V gene's germline CDR1 is KGHSH and CDR2 LQKENI. Trimming took 1 base from V and 3 from J, leaving 18 bases between them. The CDR3 is CASSPRHRILNDTEAFF. The CDR3 bases are TGTGCCAGCTCACCACGTCACCGGATCCTGAATGACACTGAAGCTTTCTTT.

This clonotype was seen ten or more times. This CDR3 reads CASSLAATSTDTQYF. CDR3 nucleotides: TGCGCCAGCAGCTTGGCAGCGACTAGCACAGATACGCAGTATTTT. V usage is TRBV5-1 and J usage is TRBJ2-3; no clear D. The germline gives CDR1 SGHRS, CDR2 YFSETQ. Trimming removed 0 bases from V and 0 bases from J, with 8 bases in between. The CDR3 has 15 residues.

The rearrangement links TRBV6-2 or TRBV6-3 to TRBJ2-5; possible D gene TRBD1, 6 bases. CDR1 and CDR2 from the germline V gene are MNHEY and SVGEGT. The ends were cut back, 9 bases at V and 3 bases at J, with 17 bases in the middle. The CDR3 has 14 residues. CDR3 bases: TGTGCCAGAGGTTACTCGTCAGGGGAAGAGACCCAGTACTTC. This codes for CARGYSSGEETQYF.